These 25 T cell receptor beta chains share one sample of origin, sequenced in a study of T cell responses to AZD1222 COVID-19 vaccine. Assay used: immunoSEQ multiplex PCR; TCRdb lists only in-frame clones, some missing. The sample yields about 140,000 clones, about 90% seen once. This specimen consisted of peripheral blood, obtained 28 days after the second dose of the MenACWY control vaccine. Receptors originate from an adult who received the MenACWY meningococcal vaccine as a control.

The J gene is TRBJ1-2, the V gene TRBV7-2; D unclear. Germline assignment: CDR1 SGHTA and CDR2 FQGNSA. CDR3 length equals 13 residues. The ends were cut back, 1 base at V and 4 bases at J, with 7 bases in the middle. In DNA, the CDR3 is TGTGCCAGCAGCTTAGAATTTTTCTATGGCTACACCTTC. Translation: CASSLEFFYGYTF.

The table lists this clone with a few counts. DNA of the CDR3: TGCGCCAGCAGCACCGACAGTGAAGCTTTCTTT. Amino acids: CASSTDSEAFF. J is TRBJ1-1 and V is TRBV5-1; TRBD1 is a possible D gene (5 bases). The CDR3 consists of 11 residues. The germline V and J ends were trimmed by 4 bases and 7 bases, with 8 bases remaining between them. Germline CDR1 and CDR2: SGHRS and YFSETQ.

J is TRBJ1-4 and V is TRBV6-5; 8 bases are a match to TRBD1. Unmatched junction bases numbered 12, after V lost 5 bases and J lost 10 bases. CDR1 is MNHEY and CDR2 is SVGAGI in the germline V gene. There are 15 residues in the CDR3. The CDR3 sequence: CASSPAGQGTVKLFF. The CDR3 DNA sequence: TGTGCCAGCAGTCCTGCCGGACAGGGAACAGTAAAACTGTTTTTT.

The rearrangement uses TRBV3-1 (or the pseudogene TRBV3-2) and TRBJ1-3, with TRBD1 as a possible D gene (6 bases). There are 15 residues in the CDR3. CDR1 is LGHDT and CDR2 is YNNKEL in the germline V gene (reference sequence). With 6 bases removed from V and 0 bases from J, the gap between germline ends came to 12 bases. CDR3 nucleotides: TGTGCCAGCAGGGTAACAGGGAACTCTGGAAACACCATATATTTT. Protein product: CASRVTGNSGNTIYF.

The V and J genes are TRBV12-3 or TRBV12-4 and TRBJ2-1; no reliable D call. The CDR3 extends over 13 amino acids. V dropped 4 bases and J dropped 10 bases, with 14 bases sitting between them. The CDR3 spells CASSYLGPAEQFF. The CDR3 DNA follows: TGTGCCAGCAGTTACCTAGGGCCGGCAGAGCAGTTCTTC.

J is TRBJ1-5 and V is TRBV7-9, with D tentatively TRBD1 (5 bases). The V gene's germline CDR1 is SEHNR and CDR2 FQNEAQ (reference sequence). CDR3 size: 13 residues. Trimming removed 5 bases from V and 6 bases from J, with 11 bases in between. CDR3 protein: CASSPREAQPQHF. CDR3 nucleotides: TGTGCCAGCAGCCCCAGGGAGGCTCAGCCCCAGCATTTT.

The chain links TRBV3-1 (or the pseudogene TRBV3-2) to TRBJ2-2, with TRBD2 matching over 8 bases. This CDR3 region has 15 residues. The V gene's germline CDR1 is LGHDT and CDR2 YNNKEL (reference sequence). Unmatched junction bases numbered 9, after V lost 4 bases and J lost 8 bases. Here the CDR3 reads CASSPPGRAGGELFF. CDR3 coding DNA: TGTGCCAGCAGCCCTCCCGGGAGGGCCGGGGGGGAGCTGTTTTTT.

The J gene is TRBJ1-5, the V gene TRBV10-3, with D unclear. This CDR3 region has 12 residues. V dropped 3 bases and J dropped 8 bases, with 8 bases sitting between them. Germline assignment: CDR1 ENHRY and CDR2 SYGVKD. The CDR3 DNA sequence: TGTGCCATCAGTGATGTGGGTGAGCCCCAGCATTTT. This sequence encodes CAISDVGEPQHF.

The rearrangement links TRBV12-3 or TRBV12-4 to TRBJ1-4; 7 bases align to TRBD1. CDR3 length equals 13 residues. V was pared by 8 bases and J by 8 bases, with 8 bases of the junction left unmatched. The CDR3 region has the DNA TGTGCCAGCCACAGGGGAGGAGGAGAAAAACTGTTTTTT. Amino acids: CASHRGGGEKLFF.

The chain recombines TRBV7-9 with TRBJ2-5; TRBD1 agrees at 12 bases. The CDR3 has 15 amino acids. V lost 4 bases to trimming and J lost 4 bases; unmatched junction nucleotides: 4. Germline V CDR1 and CDR2: SEHNR, FQNEAQ (reference sequence). The CDR3 reads CASSWGTGGRETQYF. The CDR3 DNA follows: TGTGCCAGCAGCTGGGGGACAGGGGGCAGAGAGACCCAGTACTTC.

The chain uses TRBV6-5 and TRBJ1-2; 7 bases are a match to TRBD1. V lost 6 bases to trimming and J lost 4 bases; unmatched junction nucleotides: 5. Germline values: CDR1 MNHEY, CDR2 SVGAGI. The CDR3 runs 13 residues. CDR3 DNA sequence: TGTGCCAGCAGAGACAGGGAGATCTATGGCTACACCTTC. Protein: CASRDREIYGYTF.

The rearrangement joins TRBV11-2 to TRBJ1-2; D is unclear. CDR3 length equals 13 residues. V was trimmed by 1 base and J by 3 bases, leaving 6 bases between them. The germline V gene has CDR1 SGHAT and CDR2 FQNNGV. CDR3 nucleotide sequence: TGTGCCAGCAGCTTAGCACAAGACTATGGCTACACCTTC. Translated, it gives CASSLAQDYGYTF.

V gene TRBV11-2 combines with J gene TRBJ2-3; 8 bases align to TRBD2. Germline values: CDR1 SGHAT, CDR2 FQNNGV. After removal of 2 bases from V and 0 bases from J, the junction contained 7 bases not matched to a gene. This CDR3 has 17 residues. This CDR3 reads CASSLPQLAESTDTQYF. CDR3 in DNA: TGTGCCAGCAGCTTACCCCAACTAGCGGAGAGCACAGATACGCAGTATTTT.

The DNA of the CDR3 is TGTGCCATCGAGGCGGGACTGAACAATGAGCAGTTCTTC. Encoded protein: CAIEAGLNNEQFF. The chain combines TRBV10-3 with TRBJ2-1; D may be TRBD2 (6 bases). The germline CDR1 and CDR2 sequences are ENHRY and SYGVKD. This CDR3 has 13 residues. The V and J ends lost 8 bases and 5 bases respectively, with 13 bases between them.

This chain uses TRBV6-6 with TRBJ1-4; D is unclear. V was clipped by 8 bases and J by 4 bases, with 5 bases between them. The CDR3 covers 11 residues. CDR1 and CDR2 from the germline V gene are MNHNY and SVGAGI (reference sequence). The CDR3 region is CASGDNEKLFF. Written as DNA, the CDR3 is TGTGCCAGCGGAGATAATGAAAAACTGTTTTTT.

The rearrangement joins TRBV6-5 to TRBJ2-2; no reliable D call. Germline assignment: CDR1 MNHEY and CDR2 SVGAGI. The CDR3 runs 14 residues. Trimming took off 0 bases at V and 2 bases at J, with 4 bases between the two ends. The CDR3 protein is CASSYSGNTGELFF. In nucleotides, the CDR3 is TGTGCCAGCAGTTACTCGGGAAACACCGGGGAGCTGTTTTTT.

This rearrangement joins TRBV19 to TRBJ2-7; possible D gene TRBD1, 5 bases. V lost 3 bases, J lost 2 bases, and 14 bases lay in between. The V gene's germline CDR1 is LNHDA and CDR2 SQIVND (reference sequence). This CDR3 is 15 amino acids long. DNA for the CDR3: TGTGCCAGTAGTATCGGGTTACAGGCGACCTACGAGCAGTACTTC. Its translation is CASSIGLQATYEQYF.

This clone came up once. V and J are TRBV12-3 or TRBV12-4 and TRBJ1-4, with unresolved D. The CDR3 covers 13 residues. Trimming shortened V by 6 bases and J by 3 bases, and 8 bases separated the two germline ends. The chain's CDR3 is CASSRYPNEKLFF. In DNA form, the CDR3 reads TGTGCCAGCAGCCGGTACCCTAATGAAAAACTGTTTTTT.

This sequence joins TRBV3-1 (or the pseudogene TRBV3-2) and TRBJ2-3; 8 bases match TRBD2. CDR3 length: 15 residues. The V gene end was trimmed by 1 base and the J gene end by 2 bases; junction bases not matched to a gene: 2. The germline V gene has CDR1 LGHDT and CDR2 YNNKEL (reference sequence). CDR3 DNA: TGTGCCAGCAGCCAAGGCGGGAGGCCCACAGATACGCAGTATTTT. It translates to CASSQGGRPTDTQYF.

The rearrangement links TRBV28 to TRBJ2-5, with D uncertain. This CDR3 has 12 amino acids. CDR1 MDHEN and CDR2 SYDVKM come from the germline V gene. Trimming removed 1 base at V and 5 bases at J, with 5 bases between. The CDR3 loop is CASSLFSETQYF. In DNA form, the CDR3 reads TGTGCCAGCAGTTTATTCTCCGAGACCCAGTACTTC.

The chain carries TRBV10-1 and TRBJ2-5, with 7 bases aligning to TRBD2. Germline CDR1 and CDR2: WNHNN and SYGVQD (reference sequence). The ends lost 0 bases at V and 1 base at J; junction bases unmatched: 2. This CDR3 is built from 15 residues. Here the CDR3 reads CASSESASGQETQYF. The CDR3 bases are TGCGCCAGCAGTGAGTCGGCTAGCGGCCAAGAGACCCAGTACTTC.

This clone is a singleton in its sample. The V and J genes are TRBV4-3 and TRBJ2-1; 7 bases align to TRBD2. The ends lost 0 bases at V and 5 bases at J; junction bases unmatched: 7. Looked up from germline, CDR1 is LGHNA and CDR2 is YSLEER. The CDR3 is 16 amino acids. The CDR3: CASSQEVGGRNNEQFF. The CDR3 nucleotides read TGCGCCAGCAGCCAAGAGGTCGGGGGGAGAAACAATGAGCAGTTCTTC.

The chain is built from TRBV7-9 and TRBJ1-1; TRBD1 agrees at 10 bases. The CDR3 has 15 residues. Per germline, CDR1 SEHNR and CDR2 FQNEAQ (reference sequence). V was clipped by 7 bases and J by 2 bases; unmatched bases: 7. In nucleotides, the CDR3 is TGTGCCAGCATCGGACAGGGGGTGACTAACACTGAAGCTTTCTTT. As protein: CASIGQGVTNTEAFF.

This chain uses TRBV9 with TRBJ2-1, with D hard to call. This CDR3 comprises 16 residues. The germline gives CDR1 SGDLS, CDR2 YYNGEE. Trimming pared 4 bases from V and 5 bases from J, leaving 19 bases between. CDR3 in amino acids: CASSPPGFLADNEQFF. The CDR3 bases are TGTGCCAGCAGCCCGCCCGGGTTCTTAGCAGACAATGAGCAGTTCTTC. The entire variable domain, with the rest obtained from reference TRBV9 and TRBJ2-1, is as follows: DSGVTQTPKHLITATGQRVTLRCSPRSGDLSVYWYQQSLDQGLQFLIQYYNGEERAKGNILERFSAQQFPDLHSELNLSSLELGDSALYFCASSPPGFLADNEQFFGPGTRLTVL.

The J gene is TRBJ2-1, the V gene TRBV10-1; TRBD2 matches at 10 bases. V shed 4 bases, J shed 7 bases, and the junction held 1 base outside the gene matches. Looked up from germline, CDR1 is WNHNN and CDR2 is SYGVQD (reference sequence). The CDR3 spans 13 residues. The CDR3 loop reads CASSGSGRNEQFF. DNA of the CDR3: TGCGCCAGCAGTGGTAGCGGGAGGAATGAGCAGTTCTTC.